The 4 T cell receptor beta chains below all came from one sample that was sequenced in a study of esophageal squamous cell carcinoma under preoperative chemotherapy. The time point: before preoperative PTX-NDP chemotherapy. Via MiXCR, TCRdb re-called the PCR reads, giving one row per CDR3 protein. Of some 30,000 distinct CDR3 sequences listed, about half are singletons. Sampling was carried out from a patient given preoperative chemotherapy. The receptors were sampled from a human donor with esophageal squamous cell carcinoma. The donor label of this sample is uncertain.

This CDR3 is CASSQSGGTANTEELYF. CDR3 DNA: TGTGCCAGCAGTCAAAGTGGCGGGACAGCGAACACAGAGGAGCTGTATTTT. The chain has TRBV7-9 and TRBJ2-3; the D gene is possibly TRBD1 (7 bases). The germline V gene encodes CDR1 SEHNR and CDR2 FQNEAQ (reference sequence). This CDR3 region has 17 residues. Trimming cost V 6 bases and J 14 bases, with 33 bases left between them.

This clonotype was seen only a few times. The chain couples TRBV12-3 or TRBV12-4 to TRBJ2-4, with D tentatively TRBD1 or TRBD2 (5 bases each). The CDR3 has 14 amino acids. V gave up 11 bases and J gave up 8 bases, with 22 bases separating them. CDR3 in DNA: TGTGCCTGTACCTCCGCCGGGGCCCAAGACATTCAGTACTTC. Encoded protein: CACTSAGAQDIQYF.

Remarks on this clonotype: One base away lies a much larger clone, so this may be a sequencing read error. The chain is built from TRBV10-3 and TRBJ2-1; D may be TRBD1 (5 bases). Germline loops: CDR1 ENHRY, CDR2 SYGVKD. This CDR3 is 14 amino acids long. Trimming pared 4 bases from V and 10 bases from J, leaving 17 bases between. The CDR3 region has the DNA TGTGCCATCAGTGGGGGCCTGGTCAAACACGAGCAGTTCTTC. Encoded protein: CAISGGLVKHEQFF.

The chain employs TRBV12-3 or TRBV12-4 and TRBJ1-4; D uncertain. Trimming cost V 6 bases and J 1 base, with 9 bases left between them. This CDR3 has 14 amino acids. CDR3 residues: CASSFDRTNEKLFF. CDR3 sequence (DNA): TGTGCCAGCAGCTTCGACCGAACTAATGAAAAACTGTTTTTT.